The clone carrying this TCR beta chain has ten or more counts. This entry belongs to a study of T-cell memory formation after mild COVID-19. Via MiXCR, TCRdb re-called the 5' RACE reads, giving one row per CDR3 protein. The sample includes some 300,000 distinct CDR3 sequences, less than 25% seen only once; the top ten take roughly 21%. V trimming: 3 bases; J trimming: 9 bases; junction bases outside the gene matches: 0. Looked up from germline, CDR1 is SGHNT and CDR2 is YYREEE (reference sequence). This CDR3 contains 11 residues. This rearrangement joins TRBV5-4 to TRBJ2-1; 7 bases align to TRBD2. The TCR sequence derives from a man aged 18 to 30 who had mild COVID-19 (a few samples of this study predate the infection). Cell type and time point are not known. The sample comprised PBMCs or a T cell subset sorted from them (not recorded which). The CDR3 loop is CASSSGGEQFF. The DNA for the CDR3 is TGTGCCAGCAGCTCGGGGGGTGAGCAGTTCTTC. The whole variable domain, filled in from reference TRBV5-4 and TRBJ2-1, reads ETGVTQSPTHLIKTRGQQVTLRCSSQSGHNTVSWYQQALGQGPQFIFQYYREEENGRGNFPPRFSGLQFPNYSSELNVNALELDDSALYLCASSSGGEQFFGPGTRLTVL.